The next 29 T cell receptor beta chains were all read from a single sample in a study of shared clonotypes between healthy human individuals. Data came from immunoSEQ multiplex PCR; TCRdb stores just in-frame clones and leaves some out. This table has 400,000 to 600,000 clones, over 75% appearing once. Specimen: PBMCs. The receptors originated from a middle-aged woman in good health. Some clones in this sample may be carry-over from other donors' samples.

This clone has only a few counts. The rearrangement uses TRBV6-4 and TRBJ2-5; 7 bases are a match to TRBD2. The CDR3 is 13 residues long. The V gene end was trimmed by 5 bases and the J gene end by 9 bases; junction bases not matched to a gene: 9. Germline V gene lookup returns CDR1 MRHNA and CDR2 SNTAGT. CDR3 loop: CASSPDGAGAQYF. The DNA for the CDR3 is TGTGCCAGCAGTCCGGACGGGGCGGGAGCCCAGTACTTC.

In regard to this clone: Distinct nucleotide sequences in the sample also encode this CDR3. The V gene is TRBV5-1, the J gene TRBJ2-3; 9 bases are shared with TRBD1. The V gene end was trimmed by 2 bases and the J gene end by 1 base; junction bases not matched to a gene: 2. This CDR3 is built from 15 residues. The V gene's germline CDR1 is SGHRS and CDR2 YFSETQ. CDR3 residues: CASSLQGAGTDTQYF. CDR3 nucleotide sequence: TGCGCCAGCAGCTTACAGGGGGCTGGCACAGATACGCAGTATTTT.

The chain is built from TRBV28 and TRBJ1-5; D is unresolved. The CDR3 has 15 residues. The V end lost 5 bases, the J end lost 7 bases, and 18 bases lay between the germline ends. From germline, CDR1 is MDHEN and CDR2 SYDVKM. The CDR3 nucleotides are TGTGCCAGCAGTCCCTTCGGCCCCATCGAGCAGCCCCAGCATTTT. It yields the protein CASSPFGPIEQPQHF.

This sequence joins TRBV6-5 and TRBJ2-1; D might be TRBD1 or TRBD2, each matching 5 bases. The V end lost 0 bases, the J end lost 8 bases, and 11 bases lay between the germline ends. The CDR3 is made up of 14 amino acids. Germline V gene data show CDR1 as MNHEY and CDR2 as SVGAGI. Written as DNA, the CDR3 is TGTGCCAGCAGTTACTCGACTCGGGGCGATGAGCAGTTCTTC. Residues: CASSYSTRGDEQFF.

The chain combines TRBV7-8 with TRBJ2-2; TRBD1 aligns across 12 bases. V gave up 4 bases and J gave up 4 bases; unmatched junction bases: 4. The CDR3 spans 16 residues. Germline CDR1 reads SGHVS; CDR2 reads FQNEAQ. CDR3 nucleotide sequence: TGTGCCAGCAGCTGGGACAGGGGGCTTTTCACCGGGGAGCTGTTTTTT. It yields the protein CASSWDRGLFTGELFF.

The V and J genes are TRBV4-3 and TRBJ2-1; tentatively, D is TRBD2 (6 bases). This CDR3 has 15 amino acids. The germline V and J ends were trimmed by 3 bases and 7 bases, with 16 bases remaining between them. From germline, CDR1 is LGHNA and CDR2 YSLEER. CDR3 DNA: TGCGCCAGCAGCCAGACTAGGGTTCTACCAAATGAGCAGTTCTTC. Its protein is CASSQTRVLPNEQFF.

The chain uses TRBV30 and TRBJ2-1, with unresolved D. Trimming shortened V by 0 bases and J by 6 bases, and 12 bases separated the two germline ends. The CDR3 loop spans 14 amino acids. The germline V gene encodes CDR1 GTSNPN and CDR2 SVGIG (reference sequence). CDR3 sequence: CAWSVKRVANEQFF. The CDR3 DNA is TGTGCCTGGAGTGTAAAACGGGTGGCCAATGAGCAGTTCTTC.

Notes on this clone: Since a far larger clone is one base different, this is likely a read error. The J gene is TRBJ2-7, the V gene TRBV4-2; possibly TRBD1 or TRBD2 for D (5 bases each). Trimming took off 1 base at V and 0 bases at J, with 19 bases between the two ends. The CDR3 runs 18 residues. Per germline, CDR1 LGHNA and CDR2 YNFKEQ. The DNA of the CDR3 is TGTGCCAGCAGCCAAGGTCCCCCCGGGACCTCGACCTCCTACGAGCAGTACTTC. Amino acids: CASSQGPPGTSTSYEQYF.

The J gene is TRBJ1-1, the V gene TRBV6-1; D not certain. This CDR3 region has 15 residues. CDR1 MNHNS and CDR2 SASEGT come from the germline V gene. The V and J ends lost 1 base and 0 bases respectively, with 9 bases between them. The CDR3 spells CASSEVGTVNTEAFF. CDR3 nucleotides: TGTGCCAGCAGTGAAGTAGGTACGGTGAACACTGAAGCTTTCTTT.

This clone was seen more than once but under ten times. CDR3 region: CASSSFRDGNTEAFF. CDR3 DNA sequence: TGTGCCAGCAGCTCATTCCGGGACGGGAACACTGAAGCTTTCTTT. The rearrangement uses TRBV7-9 and TRBJ1-1, with a weak D call TRBD1 (5 bases). The CDR3 has 15 amino acids. The germline V and J ends were trimmed by 4 bases and 1 base, with 13 bases remaining between them. Per germline, CDR1 SEHNR and CDR2 FQNEAQ (reference sequence).

As regards this clone: Different DNA sequences within this sample yield the same CDR3. V gene TRBV6-6 combines with J gene TRBJ2-5, with D tentatively TRBD1 (5 bases). This CDR3 is 13 amino acids long. Trimming took 3 bases from V and 2 from J, leaving 7 bases between them. Germline V gene data show CDR1 as MNHNY and CDR2 as SVGAGI (reference sequence). CDR3 coding DNA: TGTGCCAGCAGTTATGGACAACAAGAGACCCAGTACTTC. This gives the protein CASSYGQQETQYF.

This sequence joins TRBV19 and TRBJ1-2; 9 bases agree with TRBD1. This CDR3 has 17 amino acids. The V and J ends lost 3 bases and 8 bases, in that order; junction bases with no gene match: 16. Per germline, CDR1 LNHDA and CDR2 SQIVND (reference sequence). The CDR3 DNA reads as TGTGCCAGTAGTATGGACAGGGGAAGTACCTCAACGGGAGGCTACACCTTC. Protein product: CASSMDRGSTSTGGYTF.

This clone was detected only a few times. The chain combines TRBV6-5 with TRBJ1-4, with D possibly being TRBD1 (6 bases). This CDR3 region has 16 residues. The V gene's germline CDR1 is MNHEY and CDR2 SVGAGI. Trimming cost V 0 bases and J 7 bases, with 15 bases left between them. The CDR3 here is CASSYSPRGSGEKLFF. CDR3 sequence (DNA): TGTGCCAGCAGTTACTCACCCAGGGGTTCGGGTGAAAAACTGTTTTTT.

The V gene is TRBV7-2, the J gene TRBJ2-3; 11 nucleotides align to TRBD2. CDR3 length: 17 residues. Trimming at V came to 5 bases and at J to 1 base, leaving 8 bases not matched to a gene. CDR1 is SGHTA, CDR2 FQGNSA, per germline. The CDR3 spells CASSISGRADGTDTQYF. The CDR3 bases are TGTGCCAGCAGCATTAGCGGGAGGGCCGATGGCACAGATACGCAGTATTTT.

With regard to this clone: A much larger clone lies a single base off, so this may be a read error. The chain combines TRBV2 with TRBJ2-1; 12 bases align to TRBD2. V lost 7 bases to trimming and J lost 7 bases; unmatched junction nucleotides: 5. The CDR3 extends over 14 amino acids. The germline V gene has CDR1 SNHLY and CDR2 FYNNEI. The DNA for the CDR3 is TGTGCCAGCACCGCCGGGACTAGCGGGAATGAGCAGTTCTTC. The encoded protein is CASTAGTSGNEQFF.

J is TRBJ1-2 and V is TRBV7-2; D perhaps matches TRBD1 (5 bases). The CDR3 covers 15 residues. In germline, CDR1 is SGHTA, CDR2 FQGNSA. V was trimmed by 2 bases and J by 5 bases, leaving 15 bases between them. DNA of the CDR3: TGTGCCAGCAGCTTAACACCTCCGGGGCCGTATGGCTACACCTTC. As protein: CASSLTPPGPYGYTF.

The rearrangement uses TRBV7-9 and TRBJ1-3; no clear D. Looked up from germline, CDR1 is SEHNR and CDR2 is FQNEAQ (reference sequence). The CDR3 has 15 residues. Trimming left V 4 bases short and J 4 bases short, with 14 bases between. This CDR3 reads CASSSLEAFGNTIYF. Here the CDR3 DNA reads TGTGCCAGCAGCTCCTTGGAGGCTTTCGGAAACACCATATATTTT. Variable domain in full (rest from reference TRBV7-9 and TRBJ1-3): DTGVSQNPRHKITKRGQNVTFRCDPISEHNRLYWYRQTLGQGPEFLTYFQNEAQLEKSRLLSDRFSAERPKGSFSTLEIQRTEQGDSAMYLCASSSLEAFGNTIYFGEGSWLTVV.

In its sample, this clone was seen once. The chain carries TRBV19 and TRBJ1-5, with D possibly matching TRBD1 (5 bases). Between the trimmed V and J ends, which lost 2 bases and 8 bases, there was a span of 13 bases. The CDR3 covers 14 residues. CDR1 and CDR2 (germline): LNHDA, SQIVND (reference sequence). CDR3 loop: CASSITGDAEPQHF. CDR3 DNA: TGTGCCAGTAGTATAACGGGGGACGCCGAGCCCCAGCATTTT.

This chain uses TRBV6-5 with TRBJ2-1, with 9 bases fitting TRBD2. This CDR3 has 15 residues. J gave up 3 bases and V 8 bases, and 8 bases lay outside the gene matches. Germline values: CDR1 MNHEY, CDR2 SVGAGI. CDR3 sequence reads: CASSPPAGGYNEQFF. The CDR3 DNA follows: TGTGCCAGCTCCCCTCCAGCGGGGGGCTACAATGAGCAGTTCTTC.

The gene calls are TRBV19 and TRBJ1-3, with 7 nucleotides matching TRBD1. Unmatched junction bases numbered 15, after V lost 3 bases and J lost 4 bases. CDR1 is LNHDA, CDR2 SQIVND, per germline (reference sequence). CDR3 length: 18 residues. The CDR3: CASSMGAALTGFGNTIYF. Here the CDR3 DNA reads TGTGCCAGTAGTATGGGGGCCGCATTGACAGGGTTCGGAAACACCATATATTTT.

The chain recombines TRBV28 with TRBJ2-7; 9 bases fit TRBD2. Germline V CDR1 and CDR2: MDHEN, SYDVKM. J was trimmed by 3 bases and V by 3 bases; bases with no gene match: 9. The CDR3 has 16 residues. CDR3 coding DNA: TGTGCCAGCAGTTTCCTGAGCGGGAGGATCAGCTACGAGCAGTACTTC. Its protein is CASSFLSGRISYEQYF.

V is TRBV6-1 and J is TRBJ1-1; D ambiguous. Trimming left V 3 bases short and J 4 bases short, with 18 bases between. The V gene's germline CDR1 is MNHNS and CDR2 SASEGT. CDR3 size: 16 residues. The CDR3 coding sequence is TGTGCCAGCAGTGAGCGGGGTCGCTGGATGGGCACTGAAGCTTTCTTT. Its translation is CASSERGRWMGTEAFF.

This clone was seen ten or more times. This chain uses TRBV9 with TRBJ1-1; no clear D gene. Germline V gene lookup returns CDR1 SGDLS and CDR2 YYNGEE. The CDR3 is 13 residues long. With 0 bases removed from V and 7 bases from J, the gap between germline ends came to 10 bases. The CDR3 DNA reads as TGTGCCAGCAGCGTAGGGGCAGGCAATGAAGCTTTCTTT. This translates into CASSVGAGNEAFF. The entire variable domain, with the rest obtained from reference TRBV9 and TRBJ1-1, is as follows: DSGVTQTPKHLITATGQRVTLRCSPRSGDLSVYWYQQSLDQGLQFLIQYYNGEERAKGNILERFSAQQFPDLHSELNLSSLELGDSALYFCASSVGAGNEAFFGQGTRLTVV.

The chain has TRBV7-6 and TRBJ2-7, with TRBD2 identical over 7 bases. The CDR3 has 12 amino acids. After removal of 5 bases from V and 3 bases from J, the junction contained 1 base not matched to a gene. Germline CDR1 and CDR2: SGHVS and FNYEAQ. CDR3 coding DNA: TGTGCCAGCAGCGGGACTAACTACGAGCAGTACTTC. Its protein is CASSGTNYEQYF.

The genes are TRBV9 and TRBJ2-7; the match to TRBD2 covers 8 bases. CDR3 length equals 15 residues. V was pared by 4 bases and J by 6 bases, with 12 bases of the junction left unmatched. From germline, CDR1 is SGDLS and CDR2 YYNGEE. The CDR3 DNA reads TGTGCCAGCAGCCCGGGGGGGTCCCTAAATAGCGAGCAGTACTTC. As protein: CASSPGGSLNSEQYF.

This clone appeared a single time. The chain couples TRBV6-5 to TRBJ1-1; TRBD1 agrees at 8 bases. Germline CDR1 and CDR2: MNHEY and SVGAGI. Trimming at V came to 2 bases and at J to 3 bases, leaving 2 bases not matched to a gene. There are 14 residues in the CDR3. The CDR3 spells CASSYGQGHTEAFF. Here the CDR3 DNA reads TGTGCCAGCAGTTACGGACAGGGTCACACTGAAGCTTTCTTT.

This clone was counted a few times. This rearrangement joins TRBV6-4 to TRBJ1-1; a weak D match, TRBD1 (6 bases). Trimming removed 8 bases at V and 6 bases at J, with 16 bases between. Germline V gives CDR1 MRHNA, CDR2 SNTAGT. CDR3 length: 13 amino acids. CDR3 nucleotide sequence: TGTGCCAGCCGGACAGAAAGCGGTTCTGAAGCTTTCTTT. This codes for CASRTESGSEAFF.

The gene calls are TRBV7-9 and TRBJ2-5, with a possible D match to TRBD2 (6 bases). This CDR3 comprises 14 residues. V was cut by 7 bases and J by 1 base, with 13 bases left in between. Germline CDR1 is SEHNR and CDR2 is FQNEAQ (reference sequence). The chain's CDR3 is CASTLLGGQETQYF. The CDR3 bases are TGTGCCAGCACCCTTCTCGGGGGCCAAGAGACCCAGTACTTC.

The chain is built from TRBV18 and TRBJ2-1, with D possibly being TRBD1 (6 bases). Between the trimmed V and J ends, which lost 4 bases and 1 base, there was a span of 11 bases. The CDR3 spans 15 residues. Germline CDR1 is KGHSH and CDR2 is LQKENI. The CDR3 spells CASSLDSRSYNEQFF. The CDR3 DNA is TGTGCCAGCTCACTGGACAGTAGGTCCTACAATGAGCAGTTCTTC.